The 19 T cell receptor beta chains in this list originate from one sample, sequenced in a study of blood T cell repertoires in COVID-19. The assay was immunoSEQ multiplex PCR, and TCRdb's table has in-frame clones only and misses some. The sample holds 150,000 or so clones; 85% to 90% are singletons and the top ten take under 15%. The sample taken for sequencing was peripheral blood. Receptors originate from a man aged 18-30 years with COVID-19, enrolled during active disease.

The CDR3 spells CASSAGRGNTQYF. The CDR3 bases are TGTGCCAGCAGTGCGGGAAGGGGGAATACGCAGTATTTT. The chain links TRBV6-4 to TRBJ2-3, with D tentatively TRBD1 (6 bases). The CDR3 runs 13 residues. V gave up 4 bases and J gave up 7 bases, with 12 bases separating them. In germline, CDR1 is MRHNA, CDR2 SNTAGT.

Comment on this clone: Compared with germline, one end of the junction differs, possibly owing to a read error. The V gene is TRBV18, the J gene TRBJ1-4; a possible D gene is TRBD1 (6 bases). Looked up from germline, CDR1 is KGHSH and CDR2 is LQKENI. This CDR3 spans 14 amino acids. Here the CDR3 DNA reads TGTGCCAGCTCCCAGGGGAGTCAAAATGAAAAACTGCTTTTT. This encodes CASSQGSQNEKLLF.

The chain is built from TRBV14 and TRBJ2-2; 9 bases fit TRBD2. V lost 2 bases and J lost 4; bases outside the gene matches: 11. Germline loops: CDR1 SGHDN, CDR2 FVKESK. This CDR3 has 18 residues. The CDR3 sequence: CASSQSTSGRSPTGELFF. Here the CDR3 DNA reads TGTGCCAGCAGCCAATCGACTAGCGGCAGGAGCCCCACCGGGGAGCTGTTTTTT.

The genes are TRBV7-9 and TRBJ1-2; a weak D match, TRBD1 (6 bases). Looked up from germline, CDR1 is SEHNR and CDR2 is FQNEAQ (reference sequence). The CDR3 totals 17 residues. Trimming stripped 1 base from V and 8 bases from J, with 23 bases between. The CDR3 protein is CASSLVRGRSPAQGYTF. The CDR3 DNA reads TGTGCCAGCAGCTTAGTGCGGGGGCGAAGCCCGGCCCAGGGCTACACCTTC.

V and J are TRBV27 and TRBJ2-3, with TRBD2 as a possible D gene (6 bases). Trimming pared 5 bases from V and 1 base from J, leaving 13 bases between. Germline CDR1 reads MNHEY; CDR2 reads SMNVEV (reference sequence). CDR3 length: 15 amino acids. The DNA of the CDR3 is TGTGCCAGCAGTACCCGGGACTCCCGCACAGATACGCAGTATTTT. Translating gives CASSTRDSRTDTQYF.

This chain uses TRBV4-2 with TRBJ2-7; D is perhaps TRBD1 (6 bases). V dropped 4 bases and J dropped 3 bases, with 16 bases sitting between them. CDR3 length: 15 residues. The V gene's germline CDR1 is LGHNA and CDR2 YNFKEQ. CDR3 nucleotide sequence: TGTGCCAGCAGCCCCTCCCCAGACAGGCTCTACGAGCAGTACTTC. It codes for CASSPSPDRLYEQYF.

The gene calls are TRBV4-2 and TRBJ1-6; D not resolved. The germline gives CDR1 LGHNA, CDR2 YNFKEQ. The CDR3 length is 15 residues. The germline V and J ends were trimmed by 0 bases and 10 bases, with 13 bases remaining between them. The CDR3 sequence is CASSQDKAGRSPLHF. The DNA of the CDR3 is TGTGCCAGCAGCCAAGATAAGGCGGGTCGGTCACCCCTCCACTTT.

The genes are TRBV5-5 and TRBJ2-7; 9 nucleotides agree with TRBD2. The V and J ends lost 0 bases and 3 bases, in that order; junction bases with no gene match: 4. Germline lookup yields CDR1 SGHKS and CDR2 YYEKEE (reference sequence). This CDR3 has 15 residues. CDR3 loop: CASSLALAGFYEQYF. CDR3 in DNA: TGTGCCAGCAGCTTGGCCCTAGCGGGGTTCTACGAGCAGTACTTC.

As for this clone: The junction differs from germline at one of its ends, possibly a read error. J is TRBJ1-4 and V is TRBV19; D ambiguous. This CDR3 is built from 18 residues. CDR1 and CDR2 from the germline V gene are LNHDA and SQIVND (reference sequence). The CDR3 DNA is TGTGCCAGTAGTATTTTTTTGGGAGGCTATGCAACTAATGAAAAACTGCTTTTT. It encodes CASSIFLGGYATNEKLLF.

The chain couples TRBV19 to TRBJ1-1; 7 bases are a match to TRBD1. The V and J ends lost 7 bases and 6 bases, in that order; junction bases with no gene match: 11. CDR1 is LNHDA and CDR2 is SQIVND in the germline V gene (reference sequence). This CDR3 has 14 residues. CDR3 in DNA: TGTGCCAGTACTAACAGGGGATTATGGTCTGAAGCTTTCTTT. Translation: CASTNRGLWSEAFF.

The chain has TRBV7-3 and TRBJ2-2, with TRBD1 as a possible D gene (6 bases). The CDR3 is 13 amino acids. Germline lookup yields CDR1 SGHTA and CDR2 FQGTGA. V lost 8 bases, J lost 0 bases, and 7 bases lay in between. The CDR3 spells CASGGANTGELFF. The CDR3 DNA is TGTGCCAGCGGGGGCGCGAACACCGGGGAGCTGTTTTTT.

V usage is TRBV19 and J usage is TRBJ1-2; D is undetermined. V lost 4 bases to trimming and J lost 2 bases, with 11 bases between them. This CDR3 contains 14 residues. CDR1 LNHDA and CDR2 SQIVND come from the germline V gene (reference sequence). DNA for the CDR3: TGTGCCAGTAGTAAGGAGTTCGTCAACTATGGCTACACCTTC. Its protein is CASSKEFVNYGYTF.

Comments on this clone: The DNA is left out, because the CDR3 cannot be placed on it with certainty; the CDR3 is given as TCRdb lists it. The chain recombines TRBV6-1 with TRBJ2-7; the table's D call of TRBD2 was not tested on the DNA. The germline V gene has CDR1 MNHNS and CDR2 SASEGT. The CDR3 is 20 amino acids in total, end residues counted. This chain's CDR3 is CASSEDTLLSWRAKKYEQYF.

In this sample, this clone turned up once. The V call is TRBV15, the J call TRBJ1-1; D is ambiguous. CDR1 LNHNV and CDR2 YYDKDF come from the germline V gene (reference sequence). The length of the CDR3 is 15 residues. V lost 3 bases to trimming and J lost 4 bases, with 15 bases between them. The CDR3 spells CATSRERIAGTEAFF. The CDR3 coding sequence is TGTGCCACCAGCAGGGAGAGAATCGCCGGCACTGAAGCTTTCTTT.

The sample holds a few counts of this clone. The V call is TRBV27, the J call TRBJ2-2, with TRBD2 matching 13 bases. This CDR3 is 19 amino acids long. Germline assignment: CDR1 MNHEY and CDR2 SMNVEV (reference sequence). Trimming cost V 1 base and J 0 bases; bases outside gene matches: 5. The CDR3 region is CASSLLGGLAGSNTGELFF. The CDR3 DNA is TGTGCCAGCAGTTTATTGGGGGGACTAGCGGGATCGAACACCGGGGAGCTGTTTTTT.

The CDR3 region is CAWGGAGNSPLHF. CDR3 nucleotide sequence: TGTGCCTGGGGAGGGGCTGGTAATTCACCCCTCCACTTT. The chain joins TRBV30 to TRBJ1-6; D possibly corresponds to TRBD1 (5 bases). Looked up from germline, CDR1 is GTSNPN and CDR2 is SVGIG (reference sequence). V lost 5 bases, J lost 6 bases, and 11 bases lay in between. This CDR3 is built from 13 residues.

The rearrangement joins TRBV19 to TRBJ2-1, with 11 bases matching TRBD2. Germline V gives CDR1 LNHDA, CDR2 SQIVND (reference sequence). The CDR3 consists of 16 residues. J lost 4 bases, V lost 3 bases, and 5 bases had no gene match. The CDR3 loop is CASSMGLAVKYNEQFF. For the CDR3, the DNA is TGTGCCAGTAGTATGGGACTAGCGGTAAAATACAATGAGCAGTTCTTC.

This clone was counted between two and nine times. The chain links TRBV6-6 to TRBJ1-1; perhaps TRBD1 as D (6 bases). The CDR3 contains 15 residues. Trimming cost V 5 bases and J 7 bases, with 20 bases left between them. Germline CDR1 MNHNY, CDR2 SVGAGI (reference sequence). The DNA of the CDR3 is TGTGCCAGCAGTCCTTCTTGGACAGAAAAGGTTGAAGCTTTCTTT. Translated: CASSPSWTEKVEAFF.

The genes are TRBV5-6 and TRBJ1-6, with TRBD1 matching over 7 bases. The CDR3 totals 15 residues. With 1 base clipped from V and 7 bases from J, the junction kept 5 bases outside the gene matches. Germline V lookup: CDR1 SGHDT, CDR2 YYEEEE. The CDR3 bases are TGTGCCAGCAGCTTGATGACAGGGACCAATTCACCCCTCCACTTT. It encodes CASSLMTGTNSPLHF.